These 18 T cell receptor beta chains were all obtained from the same sample, sequenced in a study of blood T cell repertoires in COVID-19. Produced via immunoSEQ multiplex PCR; TCRdb's table is partial and in-frame only. The table includes a few hundred thousand clones, 70% to 75% detected once. The sequenced sample was peripheral blood. The source of these receptors is a woman older than 75 with acute or convalescent COVID-19.

V is TRBV20-1 and J is TRBJ1-1; 10 bases map to TRBD1. V lost 3 bases, J lost 6 bases, and 7 bases stayed unmatched. The CDR3 runs 14 residues. Germline V CDR1 and CDR2: DFQATT, SNEGSKA (reference sequence). CDR3 nucleotides: TGCAGTGCTAGTCTGGGACAGGGGTTGGCTGAAGCTTTCTTT. Protein sequence: CSASLGQGLAEAFF.

J is TRBJ2-3 and V is TRBV6-5, with 7 nucleotides matching TRBD2. Germline assignment: CDR1 MNHEY and CDR2 SVGAGI. The CDR3 contains 12 residues. The ends lost 6 bases at V and 11 bases at J; junction bases unmatched: 8. CDR3 bases: TGTGCCAGCAGGAGCTGGACGGGGGGGCAGTATTTT. This encodes CASRSWTGGQYF.

The V call is TRBV12-3 or TRBV12-4, the J call TRBJ2-1, with D possibly matching TRBD1 (7 bases). The V end was cut by 8 bases, the J end by 10 bases, with 15 bases between. This CDR3 is built from 12 residues. The CDR3 region is CASHYGGGEQFF. The CDR3 DNA sequence: TGTGCCAGCCACTATGGAGGGGGCGAGCAGTTCTTC.

The chain carries TRBV2 and TRBJ2-7, with TRBD1 as a possible D gene (8 bases). This CDR3 comprises 15 residues. V was trimmed by 6 bases and J by 1 base, leaving 16 bases between them. Germline lookup yields CDR1 SNHLY and CDR2 FYNNEI. The CDR3 nucleotides read TGTGCCAGCAGAATACAGGGGGGGGATTCCTACGAGCAGTACTTC. Protein product: CASRIQGGDSYEQYF.

The chain is built from TRBV27 and TRBJ1-5, with TRBD1 identical over 8 bases. V dropped 5 bases and J dropped 3; count of bases not matched to a gene: 6. Germline lookup yields CDR1 MNHEY and CDR2 SMNVEV (reference sequence). The CDR3 is made up of 15 amino acids. CDR3 sequence: CASSIRTGPNQPQHF. CDR3 sequence (DNA): TGTGCCAGCAGTATTCGGACAGGGCCCAATCAGCCCCAGCATTTT.

The rearrangement uses TRBV7-2 and TRBJ1-5, with D uncertain. The CDR3 contains 16 residues. Trimming took 1 base from V and 0 from J, leaving 10 bases between them. Germline-derived CDR1 and CDR2 are SGHTA and FQGNSA. CDR3 sequence (DNA): TGTGCCAGCAGCTTAGTGCATCCGGGTAGCAATCAGCCCCAGCATTTT. As protein: CASSLVHPGSNQPQHF.

The chain is built from TRBV7-2 and TRBJ2-7; tentatively, D is TRBD1 (6 bases). CDR1 is SGHTA, CDR2 FQGNSA, per germline. The ends were cut back, 1 base at V and 6 bases at J, with 13 bases in the middle. The CDR3 has 14 residues. CDR3 sequence reads: CASSLGQGLGEQYF. The DNA for the CDR3 is TGTGCCAGCAGCTTAGGGCAGGGGTTGGGCGAGCAGTACTTC.

This clone was seen only a few times. The J gene is TRBJ2-1, the V gene TRBV5-1; perhaps TRBD2 as D (5 bases). V was cut by 1 base and J by 6 bases, with 11 bases left in between. The CDR3 loop spans 14 amino acids. Looked up from germline, CDR1 is SGHRS and CDR2 is YFSETQ. CDR3 sequence (DNA): TGCGCCAGCAGCTTGTCCGGGGATTTCAATGAGCAGTTCTTC. It codes for CASSLSGDFNEQFF.

The gene calls are TRBV4-1 and TRBJ1-2; D gene ambiguous. The CDR3 contains 15 residues. The germline CDR1 and CDR2 sequences are MGHRA and YSYEKL. The germline V and J ends were trimmed by 0 bases and 8 bases, with 16 bases remaining between them. The chain's CDR3 is CASSQDSVRLRGYTF. The CDR3 region has the DNA TGCGCCAGCAGCCAAGACTCTGTACGCCTGAGGGGCTACACCTTC.

The chain has TRBV7-9 and TRBJ2-3, with D maybe TRBD2 (6 bases). V shed 5 bases and J shed 0 bases, with 12 bases lying between them. This CDR3 is 15 amino acids long. Looked up from germline, CDR1 is SEHNR and CDR2 is FQNEAQ (reference sequence). CDR3 region: CASSPGGASTDTQYF. The CDR3 DNA reads as TGTGCCAGCAGCCCCGGAGGGGCCAGCACAGATACGCAGTATTTT.

The J gene is TRBJ1-2, the V gene TRBV5-6; D unclear. Trimming removed 2 bases from V and 8 bases from J, with 7 bases in between. This CDR3 is 11 amino acids long. The germline V gene encodes CDR1 SGHDT and CDR2 YYEEEE. The CDR3 DNA is TGTGCCAGCAGCTTCGGTCGGGGCTACACCTTC. This codes for CASSFGRGYTF.

The chain combines TRBV24-1 with TRBJ1-5; no firm D call. CDR1 KGHDR and CDR2 SFDVKD come from the germline V gene. V lost 3 bases, J lost 7 bases, and 9 bases lay in between. The CDR3 consists of 13 residues. DNA for the CDR3: TGTGCCACCAGTGATCACGCCGGGCAGCCCCAGCATTTT. This translates into CATSDHAGQPQHF.

This sequence joins TRBV18 and TRBJ2-7, with 11 bases aligning to TRBD1. V dropped 6 bases and J dropped 4; count of bases not matched to a gene: 5. CDR3 length: 14 residues. Germline lookup yields CDR1 KGHSH and CDR2 LQKENI. DNA of the CDR3: TGTGCCAGCTCCAAAGGACAGGGGGCATACGAGCAGTACTTC. This gives the protein CASSKGQGAYEQYF.

This chain uses TRBV7-9 with TRBJ1-6; 9 bases line up with TRBD1. Germline CDR1 reads SEHNR; CDR2 reads FQNEAQ (reference sequence). The length of the CDR3 is 16 residues. V shed 1 base, J shed 8 bases, and the junction held 6 bases outside the gene matches. This CDR3 is CASSLEQGAGYSPLHF. Here the CDR3 DNA reads TGTGCCAGCAGCTTAGAACAGGGGGCCGGGTATTCACCCCTCCACTTT.

This rearrangement joins TRBV2 to TRBJ1-4; D is uncertain. This CDR3 has 13 amino acids. V was trimmed by 11 bases and J by 8 bases, leaving 18 bases between them. Germline V gives CDR1 SNHLY, CDR2 FYNNEI. The CDR3 sequence: CAGGEGLGEKLFF. The CDR3 DNA reads as TGTGCCGGTGGGGAGGGCTTGGGAGAAAAACTGTTTTTT. The complete variable domain, with remaining parts taken from reference TRBV2 and TRBJ1-4, reads EPEVTQTPSHQVTQMGQEVILRCVPISNHLYFYWYRQILGQKVEFLVSFYNNEISEKSEIFDDQFSVERPDGSNFTLKIRSTKLEDSAMYFCAGGEGLGEKLFFGSGTQLSVL.

V usage is TRBV5-1 and J usage is TRBJ2-7, with 8 nucleotides matching TRBD1. The CDR3 is made up of 15 amino acids. Per the germline V gene, CDR1 is SGHRS and CDR2 is YFSETQ. V was clipped by 2 bases and J by 5 bases; unmatched bases: 9. CDR3 bases: TGCGCCAGCAGCTTATTTTCAGGGGGCGGGAACGAGCAGTACTTC. This gives the protein CASSLFSGGGNEQYF. Full variable domain (outside the CDR3, taken from reference TRBV5-1 and TRBJ2-7): KAGVTQTPRYLIKTRGQQVTLSCSPISGHRSVSWYQQTPGQGLQFLFEYFSETQRNKGNFPGRFSGRQFSNSRSEMNVSTLELGDSALYLCASSLFSGGGNEQYFGPGTRLTVT.

Details on this clone: The sample contains more than one DNA sequence encoding this CDR3. CDR3 DNA sequence: TGTGCCAGCAGCCAATCAGGGGGCTCGTACGAGCAGTACTTC. Its protein product is CASSQSGGSYEQYF. The chain recombines TRBV3-1 (or the pseudogene TRBV3-2) with TRBJ2-7; TRBD1 agrees at 8 bases. This CDR3 comprises 14 residues. V trimming: 2 bases; J trimming: 4 bases; junction bases outside the gene matches: 4. Germline CDR1 LGHDT, CDR2 YNNKEL (reference sequence).

This sequence joins TRBV7-2 and TRBJ1-4; 9 bases align to TRBD1. Trimming at V came to 3 bases and at J to 8 bases, leaving 1 base not matched to a gene. Per germline, CDR1 SGHTA and CDR2 FQGNSA. The CDR3 is made up of 13 amino acids. CDR3 amino acids: CASSFGQGEKLFF. CDR3 DNA: TGTGCCAGCAGCTTCGGACAGGGGGAAAAACTGTTTTTT.